Detailed here is one T cell receptor (beta chain). This entry comes from a study of T cell changes during pregnancy in multiple sclerosis. Germline V gene sequence: CDR1 SGHTS, CDR2 YDEGEE. The CDR3 has 11 amino acids. The V and J ends lost 5 bases and 6 bases respectively, with 9 bases between them. Measured with immunoSEQ multiplex PCR; TCRdb has only the in-frame clones, and not every one. The sample includes tens of thousands of clones, 92% of them seen just once. This sequence was found in a female donor with multiple sclerosis, enrolled in a pregnancy study. The gene calls are TRBV5-8 and TRBJ2-7; D possibly corresponds to TRBD2 (5 bases). The sequenced sample was CD4+ T cells from peripheral blood mononuclear cells, obtained in the first trimester of pregnancy. The CDR3 reads CASRRVGEQYF. In nucleotides, the CDR3 is TGTGCCAGCAGGAGGGTCGGCGAGCAGTACTTC.